The T cell receptor (beta chain) described here comes from a study of T cell responses to AZD1222 COVID-19 vaccine. Data came from immunoSEQ multiplex PCR; TCRdb stores just in-frame clones and leaves some out. The sample consists of 250,000 to 300,000 clones, approximately 94% of them appearing once. As for this clone: Its antigen is as yet unknown. Different DNA sequences within this sample yield the same CDR3.

The ends lost 6 bases at V and 5 bases at J; junction bases unmatched: 3. CDR3 length: 13 amino acids. The study, taken as a whole, reports: At baseline, seropositivity was found in only a handful of AZD1222 recipients. Repertoire samples came only from after the peak T cell response. Among vaccine-associated CD4 TCRs, coverage spanned spike, with dominance at 160-218 and 743-854.

This specimen was peripheral blood, taken 28 days after the second AZD1222 dose. The rearrangement links TRBV12-3 or TRBV12-4 to TRBJ1-2, with 10 bases aligning to TRBD1. This TCR was recovered from an adult who received the AZD1222 COVID-19 vaccine. The CDR3 loop reads CASSPGQGYGYTF. The CDR3 nucleotides read TGTGCCAGCAGCCCGGGACAGGGGTATGGCTACACCTTC.